The 9 T cell receptor beta chains below were found in one sample sequenced in a study of shared clonotypes between healthy human individuals. The naive CD8 subset, CD45RO-negative cells positively selected for CCR7, excluded terminally differentiated effector memory CD45RA+ cells. This table comes from immunoSEQ multiplex PCR, and its TCRdb copy is limited to in-frame clones, with some not included. Seen here are hundreds of thousands of clones, over 90% observed once, and the top ten hold less than 25%. Specimen: naive CD8+ T cells sorted from blood. The receptors originated from a man between 25 and 39 years old in good health.

The count of this clone is one. The rearrangement joins TRBV27 to TRBJ1-2, with 9 bases matching TRBD1. Germline trimming cut 5 bases from V and 6 bases from J; bases unmatched to any gene: 4. From germline, CDR1 is MNHEY and CDR2 SMNVEV (reference sequence). This CDR3 contains 13 residues. CDR3 nucleotides: TGTGCCAGCAGTATTAACAGGGGGCATGGCTACACCTTC. As protein: CASSINRGHGYTF.

The chain employs TRBV27 and TRBJ2-2; D remains ambiguous. The CDR3 sequence is 12 residues long. The germline CDR1 and CDR2 sequences are MNHEY and SMNVEV (reference sequence). Trimming took 2 bases from V and 7 from J, leaving 5 bases between them. DNA for the CDR3: TGTGCCAGCAGTTTAGGGCTCGGGGAGCTGTTTTTT. Its translation is CASSLGLGELFF.

Only one count was recorded for this clone. This chain joins TRBV21-1 and TRBJ2-3; the table's D call, TRBD1, was not checked against the DNA. TRBV21-1 is termed a pseudogene. This CDR3 is 17 amino acids long. CDR3 bases: TGTGCCAGCAGTAAAGGATGGGCAGGGCCGAGCACAGATACGCAGTATTTT. Encoded protein: CASSKGWAGPSTDTQYF.

CDR3 amino acids: CASSLNPAINNEQFF. CDR3 DNA sequence: TGTGCCAGCAGTTTAAACCCTGCGATAAACAATGAGCAGTTCTTC. This chain links TRBV27 with TRBJ2-1; D remains unclear. This CDR3 is 15 amino acids long. CDR1 and CDR2 (germline): MNHEY, SMNVEV (reference sequence). Trimming pared 2 bases from V and 5 bases from J, leaving 13 bases between.

V is TRBV6-1 and J is TRBJ1-5; maybe TRBD1 (6 bases). Trimming took 4 bases from V and 7 from J, leaving 17 bases between them. CDR3 length equals 15 residues. Germline CDR1 MNHNS, CDR2 SASEGT. The CDR3 reads CASSGGQYRAQPQHF. As DNA, the CDR3 is TGTGCCAGCAGTGGAGGACAGTATCGGGCCCAGCCCCAGCATTTT.

The chain recombines TRBV29-1 with TRBJ1-1, with D possibly being TRBD1 (6 bases). Germline lookup yields CDR1 SQVTM and CDR2 ANQGSEA. This CDR3 spans 14 amino acids. V was clipped by 0 bases and J by 2 bases, with 10 bases between them. The CDR3 bases are TGCAGCGTTGAAGATCGGGGGCGAAACACTGAAGCTTTCTTT. It is translated as CSVEDRGRNTEAFF.

The chain is built from TRBV19 and TRBJ2-1, with D unresolved. The germline V gene encodes CDR1 LNHDA and CDR2 SQIVND (reference sequence). The CDR3 has 12 residues. V was shortened by 6 bases and J by 7 bases, with 10 bases between the two germline ends. The CDR3 loop reads CASRLSPNEQFF. Here the CDR3 DNA reads TGTGCCAGTAGACTCAGCCCTAATGAGCAGTTCTTC.

Of note for this clone: Additional DNA sequences in this sample encode the identical CDR3. This sequence joins TRBV4-1 and TRBJ2-7, with TRBD2 identical over 7 bases. V was clipped by 1 base and J by 4 bases; unmatched bases: 1. The length of the CDR3 is 13 residues. Germline CDR1 and CDR2: MGHRA and YSYEKL. Here the CDR3 reads CASSQGGGYEQYF. CDR3 DNA: TGCGCCAGCAGCCAAGGCGGGGGATACGAGCAGTACTTC.

V and J are TRBV28 and TRBJ1-5, with D unresolved. Germline loops: CDR1 MDHEN, CDR2 SYDVKM. With 1 base removed from V and 5 bases from J, the gap between germline ends came to 6 bases. CDR3 size: 13 residues. CDR3 nucleotide sequence: TGTGCCAGCAGTTTATACCCAGATCAGCCCCAGCATTTT. Translation: CASSLYPDQPQHF.